This TCR beta chain was sequenced in a study of response to subunit inactivated influenza vaccine. The CDR3 numbers 15 amino acids, ends counted. TCRdb independently ran MiXCR on the RT-PCR reads; one entry per CDR3 protein. Of about 570,000 distinct CDR3 sequences in the sample, around 11% are singletons; the top ten hold 8% to 13%. For this clonotype: Because the CDR3's place on the DNA is in doubt, the DNA is left out and the CDR3 is given as listed by TCRdb.

This same sample was also taken into another study, of T cells expressing NK-cell markers. From that report: What made the TCR beta cDNA was 5'RACE template switching with UMIs. Of the CD8+ T cell pool in roughly six donors, roughly 1.0-7.5% was accounted for by dominant NKG2C+ clonotypes.

The rearrangement links TRBV12-3 or TRBV12-4 to TRBJ1-1; the D call in the table, TRBD1, was not verified against the DNA. Source: PBMCs from blood, taken on the day of vaccination. This TCR derives from a man aged 50-59 years who received an inactivated influenza vaccine. The CDR3 protein is CASSFGPGGFTEAFF.